A single sample gave rise to the 19 T cell receptor beta chains below, sequenced in a study of blood T cell repertoires in COVID-19. TCRdb's copy holds only in-frame clones and misses some; the assay was immunoSEQ multiplex PCR. The sample has some 250,000 clones, approximately 86% seen once. Sequencing was done on a sample of peripheral blood. All receptors come from a man aged 25-40 years with active or convalescent COVID-19.

This clone was seen just once. The chain is built from TRBV6-5 and TRBJ1-1; D remains ambiguous. Germline CDR1 MNHEY, CDR2 SVGAGI. This CDR3 has 16 amino acids. V shed 0 bases and J shed 0 bases, with 11 bases lying between them. This CDR3 reads CASSYSRLALNTEAFF. The DNA for the CDR3 is TGTGCCAGCAGTTACTCAAGACTGGCCTTGAACACTGAAGCTTTCTTT.

This chain joins TRBV27 and TRBJ2-3, with TRBD2 identical over 11 bases. The ends lost 6 bases at V and 0 bases at J; junction bases unmatched: 14. This CDR3 comprises 19 residues. Germline CDR1 reads MNHEY; CDR2 reads SMNVEV (reference sequence). CDR3 sequence reads: CASSKLAGAGFYSTDTQYF. As DNA, the CDR3 is TGTGCCAGCAGCAAACTAGCGGGGGCCGGTTTTTATAGCACAGATACGCAGTATTTT.

J is TRBJ2-3 and V is TRBV9, with 9 positions matching TRBD1. CDR3 length: 15 residues. Trimming at V came to 3 bases and at J to 4 bases, leaving 6 bases not matched to a gene. The germline CDR1 and CDR2 sequences are SGDLS and YYNGEE. CDR3 coding DNA: TGTGCCAGCAGCGGAAGACAGGGGGGTGCAGATACGCAGTATTTT. Protein product: CASSGRQGGADTQYF. Drawing the rest from reference TRBV9 and TRBJ2-3, the complete variable domain is DSGVTQTPKHLITATGQRVTLRCSPRSGDLSVYWYQQSLDQGLQFLIQYYNGEERAKGNILERFSAQQFPDLHSELNLSSLELGDSALYFCASSGRQGGADTQYFGPGTRLTVL.

The chain carries TRBV14 and TRBJ2-7; D remains ambiguous. Germline V CDR1 and CDR2: SGHDN, FVKESK. V dropped 0 bases and J dropped 0 bases, with 9 bases sitting between them. The CDR3 loop spans 15 amino acids. In DNA form, the CDR3 reads TGTGCCAGCAGCCAAGATTGGGCAGGCTCCTACGAGCAGTACTTC. Translated, it gives CASSQDWAGSYEQYF.

The chain links TRBV5-1 to TRBJ1-4; D is possibly TRBD1 (6 bases). Between the trimmed V and J ends, which lost 0 bases and 0 bases, there was a span of 9 bases. From germline, CDR1 is SGHRS and CDR2 YFSETQ. This CDR3 is built from 16 residues. CDR3: CASSLANRATNEKLFF. The CDR3 region has the DNA TGCGCCAGCAGCTTGGCCAACAGGGCAACTAATGAAAAACTGTTTTTT.

The chain employs TRBV9 and TRBJ1-3; 9 bases are a match to TRBD1. V was pared by 3 bases and J by 0 bases, with 10 bases of the junction left unmatched. The CDR3 is 18 residues long. CDR1 and CDR2 from the germline V gene are SGDLS and YYNGEE. The CDR3 region is CASSDGTGNSVSGNTIYF. CDR3 bases: TGTGCCAGCAGCGACGGGACAGGGAACTCCGTCTCTGGAAACACCATATATTTT.

This clone was seen only once. This chain uses TRBV19 with TRBJ2-1, with 11 nucleotides matching TRBD2. The CDR3 runs 15 residues. Germline V CDR1 and CDR2: LNHDA, SQIVND (reference sequence). The junction had 1 base not matched to a gene; V was cut back by 3 bases and J by 3 bases. CDR3 DNA sequence: TGTGCCAGTAGTATTAGCGGGGGGGTCTACAATGAGCAGTTCTTC. Translated, it gives CASSISGGVYNEQFF.

The rearrangement links TRBV6-5 to TRBJ2-7; tentatively, D is TRBD2 (6 bases). The V gene's germline CDR1 is MNHEY and CDR2 SVGAGI. Trimming stripped 0 bases from V and 4 bases from J, with 16 bases between. The CDR3 has 16 amino acids. CDR3 region: CASSYSPSGLTYEQYF. The CDR3 DNA reads as TGTGCCAGCAGTTACTCTCCCAGCGGACTAACATACGAGCAGTACTTC.

The V and J genes are TRBV7-2 and TRBJ2-1, with D possibly matching TRBD2 (5 bases). V dropped 2 bases and J dropped 1 base, with 15 bases sitting between them. CDR3 length equals 17 residues. Per the germline V gene, CDR1 is SGHTA and CDR2 is FQGNSA. The CDR3 spells CASSLWTGISSYNEQFF. Here the CDR3 DNA reads TGTGCCAGCAGCTTATGGACCGGGATCTCGTCCTACAATGAGCAGTTCTTC.

The V call is TRBV27, the J call TRBJ2-7; TRBD2 aligns across 9 bases. The CDR3 contains 14 residues. The germline V gene has CDR1 MNHEY and CDR2 SMNVEV (reference sequence). The trim removed 5 bases at V and 0 bases at J, leaving 2 bases unmatched. DNA for the CDR3: TGTGCCAGCAGTAGCGGGGGGATCTCCTACGAGCAGTACTTC. It translates to CASSSGGISYEQYF.

This clone turned up a few times. The chain uses TRBV19 and TRBJ1-5; a possible D gene is TRBD1 (5 bases). The germline V gene has CDR1 LNHDA and CDR2 SQIVND (reference sequence). The length of the CDR3 is 16 residues. V was trimmed by 3 bases and J by 1 base, leaving 13 bases between them. Written as DNA, the CDR3 is TGTGCCAGTAGTATTCAAACAGGAGTAAGCAATCAGCCCCAGCATTTT. This translates into CASSIQTGVSNQPQHF. The complete variable domain, with remaining parts taken from reference TRBV19 and TRBJ1-5, reads DGGITQSPKYLFRKEGQNVTLSCEQNLNHDAMYWYRQDPGQGLRLIYYSQIVNDFQKGDIAEGYSVSREKKESFPLTVTSAQKNPTAFYLCASSIQTGVSNQPQHFGDGTRLSIL.

The V gene is TRBV29-1, the J gene TRBJ2-7; 7 bases are a match to TRBD1. The CDR3 has 13 amino acids. The V and J ends lost 2 bases and 3 bases, in that order; junction bases with no gene match: 4. The germline CDR1 and CDR2 sequences are SQVTM and ANQGSEA. The CDR3 DNA sequence: TGCAGCGTTGAATTGGCAGGGGGCTACGAGCAGTACTTC. Protein: CSVELAGGYEQYF.

In regard to this clone: The sample contains more than one DNA sequence encoding this CDR3. V gene TRBV7-2 combines with J gene TRBJ1-5; 7 bases agree with TRBD1. CDR1 SGHTA and CDR2 FQGNSA come from the germline V gene. The J segment lost 1 base and the V segment lost 6 bases, leaving 6 bases of the junction unmatched. The CDR3 sequence is 15 residues long. CDR3 nucleotides: TGTGCCAGCAGTCTGACAGGGTTGAGCAATCAGCCCCAGCATTTT. Amino acid sequence: CASSLTGLSNQPQHF.

The chain couples TRBV19 to TRBJ2-1; D uncertain. CDR3 length: 15 residues. Germline assignment: CDR1 LNHDA and CDR2 SQIVND (reference sequence). The V end lost 5 bases, the J end lost 0 bases, and 11 bases lay between the germline ends. In DNA form, the CDR3 reads TGTGCCAGTAGTCCGCGAGTGAGCTCCTACAATGAGCAGTTCTTC. Protein product: CASSPRVSSYNEQFF.

The chain links TRBV6-5 to TRBJ1-4; a weak D match, TRBD1 (6 bases). The CDR3 spans 16 residues. V dropped 2 bases and J dropped 5 bases, with 15 bases sitting between them. Germline CDR1 is MNHEY and CDR2 is SVGAGI. The CDR3 nucleotides are TGTGCCAGCAGTTACCGCCCACAGGGTTTCAATGAAAAACTGTTTTTT. It encodes CASSYRPQGFNEKLFF.

The V call is TRBV4-1, the J call TRBJ1-5; D call uncertain. The CDR3 sequence is 15 residues long. Trimming stripped 3 bases from V and 0 bases from J, with 9 bases between. Germline CDR1 and CDR2: MGHRA and YSYEKL. CDR3 residues: CASSQVTGSNQPQHF. DNA of the CDR3: TGCGCCAGCAGCCAGGTTACCGGTAGCAATCAGCCCCAGCATTTT.

This chain joins TRBV11-1 and TRBJ1-2; a possible D gene is TRBD1 (6 bases). The CDR3 consists of 15 residues. CDR1 SGHAT and CDR2 FQDESV come from the germline V gene (reference sequence). V was clipped by 5 bases and J by 8 bases, with 21 bases between them. The CDR3 spells CASSLTVQGVGGYTF. The CDR3 coding sequence is TGTGCCAGCAGCCTCACGGTACAGGGCGTAGGAGGCTACACCTTC.

The chain has TRBV7-8 and TRBJ2-3; 7 bases are shared with TRBD1. J was trimmed by 0 bases and V by 3 bases; bases with no gene match: 6. CDR1 and CDR2 (germline): SGHVS, FQNEAQ. The CDR3 length is 16 residues. CDR3 sequence (DNA): TGTGCCAGCAGCTTTTCAGGGGGTCAAAGCACAGATACGCAGTATTTT. Translation gives CASSFSGGQSTDTQYF.

The chain has TRBV25-1 and TRBJ1-3, with D possibly matching TRBD1 (6 bases). CDR3 length: 15 amino acids. The V end was cut by 6 bases, the J end by 2 bases, with 14 bases between. Germline V CDR1 and CDR2: MGHDK, SYGVNS. CDR3 sequence reads: CASREDSPPGNTIYF. CDR3 in DNA: TGTGCCAGCAGGGAGGACAGTCCCCCTGGAAACACCATATATTTT.